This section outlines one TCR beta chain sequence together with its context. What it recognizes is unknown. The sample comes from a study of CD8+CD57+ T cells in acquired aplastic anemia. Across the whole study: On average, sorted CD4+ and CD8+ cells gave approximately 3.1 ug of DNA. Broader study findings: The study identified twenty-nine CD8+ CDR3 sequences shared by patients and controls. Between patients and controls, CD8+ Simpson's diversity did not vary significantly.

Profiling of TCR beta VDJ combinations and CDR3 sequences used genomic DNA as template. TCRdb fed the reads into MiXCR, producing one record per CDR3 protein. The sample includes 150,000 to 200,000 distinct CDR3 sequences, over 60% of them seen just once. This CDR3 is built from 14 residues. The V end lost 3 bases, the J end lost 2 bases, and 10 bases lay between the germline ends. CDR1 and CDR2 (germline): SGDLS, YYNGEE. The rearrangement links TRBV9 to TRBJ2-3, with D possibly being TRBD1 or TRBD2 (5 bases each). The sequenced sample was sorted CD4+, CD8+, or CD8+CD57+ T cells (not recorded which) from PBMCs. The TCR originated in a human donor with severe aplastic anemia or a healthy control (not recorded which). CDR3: CASSAGTHTDTQYF. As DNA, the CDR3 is TGTGCCAGCAGCGCCGGGACCCACACAGATACGCAGTATTTT. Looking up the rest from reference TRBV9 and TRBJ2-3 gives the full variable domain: DSGVTQTPKHLITATGQRVTLRCSPRSGDLSVYWYQQSLDQGLQFLIQYYNGEERAKGNILERFSAQQFPDLHSELNLSSLELGDSALYFCASSAGTHTDTQYFGPGTRLTVL.